This T cell receptor beta chain was obtained from a study of T cells expressing NK-cell markers. Study findings and constraints: Dominant NKG2C+ clonotypes made up roughly 1.0-7.0% of CD8+ T cells in six donors.

With the 5' RACE reads reprocessed, TCRdb shows one record per CDR3 protein and no DNA. The sample table sets out about 460,000 distinct CDR3 sequences. About this clonotype itself: Its antigen is unidentified.

The germline gives CDR1 SGHNT, CDR2 YENEEA. The CDR3 is 14 amino acids. The rearrangement links TRBV11-3 to TRBJ2-1; TCRdb lists TRBD1, though no DNA is available to test this call. The sequence was obtained from a woman aged 45-59 years in good health. The sample taken for sequencing was blood T cells: a sorted CD56 or NKG2C T cell subset, CD4+ or CD8+ T cells, or bulk PBMC T cells (not recorded which). Here the CDR3 reads CATGRTSSYNEQFF.